These 9 T cell receptor beta chains share one sample of origin, sequenced in a study of blood T cell repertoires in COVID-19. TCRdb's copy holds only in-frame clones and misses some; the assay was immunoSEQ multiplex PCR. Among approximately 280,000 clones listed, about 88% were seen once. The sample taken for sequencing was peripheral blood. The receptors here all came from a human donor with COVID-19, enrolled during active disease. The donor label of this sample is uncertain.

This chain links TRBV7-2 with TRBJ2-7, with TRBD1 matching 9 bases. J was trimmed by 6 bases and V by 4 bases; bases with no gene match: 7. Germline V gene lookup returns CDR1 SGHTA and CDR2 FQGNSA. This CDR3 has 14 residues. The CDR3 DNA follows: TGTGCCAGCAGCTCACAGGGGGCGCGGAGCGAGCAGTACTTC. Translation gives CASSSQGARSEQYF.

J is TRBJ2-5 and V is TRBV19, with 10 bases matching TRBD1. The CDR3 has 16 residues. V was pared by 6 bases and J by 4 bases, with 11 bases of the junction left unmatched. CDR1 and CDR2 from the germline V gene are LNHDA and SQIVND (reference sequence). The CDR3 region is CASRTGGQGSPETQYF. In DNA, the CDR3 is TGTGCCAGTAGAACTGGGGGACAGGGGTCACCAGAGACCCAGTACTTC. Complete variable domain (other parts from reference TRBV19 and TRBJ2-5): DGGITQSPKYLFRKEGQNVTLSCEQNLNHDAMYWYRQDPGQGLRLIYYSQIVNDFQKGDIAEGYSVSREKKESFPLTVTSAQKNPTAFYLCASRTGGQGSPETQYFGPGTRLLVL.

DNA of the CDR3: TGTGCCAGCAGTTCTAGCGGGGCGCACTACGAGCAGTACTTC. Protein product: CASSSSGAHYEQYF. This chain links TRBV6-5 with TRBJ2-7; TRBD2 matches 9 bases. Per germline, CDR1 MNHEY and CDR2 SVGAGI. V shed 4 bases, J shed 3 bases, and the junction held 4 bases outside the gene matches. The CDR3 has 14 residues.

This clone has more than one count but fewer than ten. The chain's CDR3 is CASRLDRVRSPLHF. The DNA of the CDR3 is TGTGCCAGCAGGCTGGACAGGGTACGCTCACCCCTCCACTTT. This sequence joins TRBV5-4 and TRBJ1-6, with 8 bases that match TRBD1. Unmatched junction bases numbered 8, after V lost 5 bases and J lost 10 bases. CDR1 is SGHNT and CDR2 is YYREEE in the germline V gene (reference sequence). This CDR3 comprises 14 residues.

In DNA form, the CDR3 reads TGTGCCACCAGTACAGAACCACCCTCTGACTATGGCTACACCTTC. Translating it yields CATSTEPPSDYGYTF. V gene TRBV24-1 combines with J gene TRBJ1-2; D not resolved. V lost 6 bases, J lost 3 bases, and 16 bases lay in between. Looked up from germline, CDR1 is KGHDR and CDR2 is SFDVKD. The CDR3 sequence is 15 residues long.

As to this clone: Other DNA variants within this sample encode the same CDR3. The chain couples TRBV7-2 to TRBJ2-4; TRBD1 agrees at 9 bases. With 4 bases clipped from V and 0 bases from J, the junction kept 4 bases outside the gene matches. Germline V gene lookup returns CDR1 SGHTA and CDR2 FQGNSA. This CDR3 has 16 residues. The CDR3 here is CASSSTGGLAKNIQYF. The CDR3, as DNA: TGTGCCAGCAGCTCGACAGGGGGGCTAGCCAAAAACATTCAGTACTTC.

The chain joins TRBV9 to TRBJ1-5; D is perhaps TRBD1 (5 bases). Trimming took off 4 bases at V and 3 bases at J, with 11 bases between the two ends. Germline loops: CDR1 SGDLS, CDR2 YYNGEE. This CDR3 contains 14 residues. CDR3 sequence: CASSPDSFNQPQHF. The CDR3 bases are TGTGCCAGCAGCCCCGACAGCTTCAATCAGCCCCAGCATTTT. Variable domain in full (rest from reference TRBV9 and TRBJ1-5): DSGVTQTPKHLITATGQRVTLRCSPRSGDLSVYWYQQSLDQGLQFLIQYYNGEERAKGNILERFSAQQFPDLHSELNLSSLELGDSALYFCASSPDSFNQPQHFGDGTRLSIL.

V and J are TRBV3-1 (or the pseudogene TRBV3-2) and TRBJ1-5; D unresolved. CDR3 length: 13 residues. Trimming cost V 2 bases and J 9 bases, with 11 bases left between them. Germline CDR1 reads LGHDT; CDR2 reads YNNKEL (reference sequence). The CDR3 DNA reads TGTGCCAGCAGCCAAACCGAGCCAGGGCCCCAGCATTTT. This sequence encodes CASSQTEPGPQHF.

The genes are TRBV19 and TRBJ2-2, with no clear D. V gave up 3 bases and J gave up 4 bases, with 3 bases separating them. CDR1 is LNHDA, CDR2 SQIVND, per germline (reference sequence). The CDR3 length is 12 residues. CDR3 nucleotide sequence: TGTGCCAGTAGTATGGCCACCGGGGAGCTGTTTTTT. This codes for CASSMATGELFF.